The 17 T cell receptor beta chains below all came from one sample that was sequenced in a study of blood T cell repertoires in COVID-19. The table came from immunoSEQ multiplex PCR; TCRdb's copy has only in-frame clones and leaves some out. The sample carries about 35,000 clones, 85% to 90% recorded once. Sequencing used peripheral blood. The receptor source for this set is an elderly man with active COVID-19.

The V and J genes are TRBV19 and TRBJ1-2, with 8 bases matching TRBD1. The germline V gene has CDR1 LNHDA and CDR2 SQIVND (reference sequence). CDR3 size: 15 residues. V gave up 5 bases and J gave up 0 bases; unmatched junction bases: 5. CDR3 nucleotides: TGTGCCAGTAGTCCAGACAGGGGAACTAACTATGGCTACACCTTC. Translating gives CASSPDRGTNYGYTF.

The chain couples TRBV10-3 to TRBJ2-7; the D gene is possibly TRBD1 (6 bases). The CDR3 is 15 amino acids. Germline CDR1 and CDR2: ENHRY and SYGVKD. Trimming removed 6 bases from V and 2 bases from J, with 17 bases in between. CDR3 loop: CAIRAGTSGTYEQYF. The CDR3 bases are TGTGCCATCAGGGCCGGGACATCAGGGACCTACGAGCAGTACTTC.

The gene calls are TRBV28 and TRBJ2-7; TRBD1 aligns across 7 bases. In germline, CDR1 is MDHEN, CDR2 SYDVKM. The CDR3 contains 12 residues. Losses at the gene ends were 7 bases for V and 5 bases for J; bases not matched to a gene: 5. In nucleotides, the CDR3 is TGTGCCAGCACTACAGGGGCCCACGAGCAGTACTTC. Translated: CASTTGAHEQYF.

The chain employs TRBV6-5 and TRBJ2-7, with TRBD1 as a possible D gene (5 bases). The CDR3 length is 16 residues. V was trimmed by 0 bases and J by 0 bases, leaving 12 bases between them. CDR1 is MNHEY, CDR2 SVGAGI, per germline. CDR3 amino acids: CASSYSQGSLSYEQYF. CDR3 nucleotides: TGTGCCAGCAGTTACTCGCAGGGCAGCCTCTCCTACGAGCAGTACTTC.

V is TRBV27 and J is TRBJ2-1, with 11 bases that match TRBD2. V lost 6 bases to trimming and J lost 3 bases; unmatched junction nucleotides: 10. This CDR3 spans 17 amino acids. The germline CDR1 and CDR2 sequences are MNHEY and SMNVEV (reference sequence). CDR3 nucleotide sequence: TGTGCCAGCAGCCACCCGACTAGCGGGGTTTTCTACAATGAGCAGTTCTTC. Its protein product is CASSHPTSGVFYNEQFF.

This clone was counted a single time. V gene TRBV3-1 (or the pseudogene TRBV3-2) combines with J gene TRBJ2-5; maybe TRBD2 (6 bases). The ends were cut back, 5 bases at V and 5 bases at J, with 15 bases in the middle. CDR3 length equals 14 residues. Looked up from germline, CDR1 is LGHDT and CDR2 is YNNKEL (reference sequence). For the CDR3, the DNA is TGTGCCAGCAGCTTCTGGAGGGGTGGGGAGACCCAGTACTTC. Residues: CASSFWRGGETQYF.

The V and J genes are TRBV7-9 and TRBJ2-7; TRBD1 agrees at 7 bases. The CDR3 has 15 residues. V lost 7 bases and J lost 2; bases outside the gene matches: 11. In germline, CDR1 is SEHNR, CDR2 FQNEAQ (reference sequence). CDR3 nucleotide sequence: TGTGCCAGCACCCCGGCCGGACAGGTACCCTACGAGCAGTACTTC. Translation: CASTPAGQVPYEQYF.

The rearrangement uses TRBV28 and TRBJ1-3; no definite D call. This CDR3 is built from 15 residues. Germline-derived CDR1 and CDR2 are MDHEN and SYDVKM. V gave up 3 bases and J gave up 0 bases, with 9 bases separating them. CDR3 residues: CASSFAGSSGNTIYF. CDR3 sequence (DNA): TGTGCCAGCAGTTTCGCAGGTTCCTCTGGAAACACCATATATTTT. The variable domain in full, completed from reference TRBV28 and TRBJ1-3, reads DVKVTQSSRYLVKRTGEKVFLECVQDMDHENMFWYRQDPGLGLRLIYFSYDVKMKEKGDIPEGYSVSREKKERFSLILESASTNQTSMYLCASSFAGSSGNTIYFGEGSWLTVV.

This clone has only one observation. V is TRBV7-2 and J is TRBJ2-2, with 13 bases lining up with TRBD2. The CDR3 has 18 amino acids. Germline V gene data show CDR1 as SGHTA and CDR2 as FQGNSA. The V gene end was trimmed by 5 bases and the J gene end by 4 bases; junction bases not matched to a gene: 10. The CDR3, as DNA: TGTGCCAGCAGCATACTAGCGGGAGGGCCTAAGGGCACCGGGGAGCTGTTTTTT. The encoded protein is CASSILAGGPKGTGELFF.

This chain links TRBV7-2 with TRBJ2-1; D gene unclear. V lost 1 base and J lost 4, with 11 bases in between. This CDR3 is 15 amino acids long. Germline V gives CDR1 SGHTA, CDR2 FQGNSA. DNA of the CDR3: TGTGCCAGCAGCTTAGATCGCAACTTGTACAATGAGCAGTTCTTC. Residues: CASSLDRNLYNEQFF.

The DNA of the CDR3 is TGTGCCAGCAGCTTAGATCAGGTTAGCGAGCAGTACTTC. Its protein is CASSLDQVSEQYF. The V call is TRBV7-9, the J call TRBJ2-7; D uncertain. Germline V lookup: CDR1 SEHNR, CDR2 FQNEAQ (reference sequence). Deletions cut 1 base from V and 6 bases from J, with 10 bases between. The CDR3 covers 13 residues.

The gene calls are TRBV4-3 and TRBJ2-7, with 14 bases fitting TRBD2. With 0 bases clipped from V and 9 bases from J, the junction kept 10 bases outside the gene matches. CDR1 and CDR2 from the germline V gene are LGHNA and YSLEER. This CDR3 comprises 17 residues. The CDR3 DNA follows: TGCGCCAGCAGCCAAGAAATGGGGACTAGCGGGAGCGTTGGGCAGTACTTC. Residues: CASSQEMGTSGSVGQYF.

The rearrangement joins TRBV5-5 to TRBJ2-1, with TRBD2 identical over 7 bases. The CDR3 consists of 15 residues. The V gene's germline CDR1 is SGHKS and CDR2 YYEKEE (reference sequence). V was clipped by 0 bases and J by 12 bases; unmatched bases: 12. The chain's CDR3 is CASSLAPSGPMTQFF. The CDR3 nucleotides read TGTGCCAGCAGCTTGGCCCCTAGCGGACCAATGACGCAGTTCTTC.

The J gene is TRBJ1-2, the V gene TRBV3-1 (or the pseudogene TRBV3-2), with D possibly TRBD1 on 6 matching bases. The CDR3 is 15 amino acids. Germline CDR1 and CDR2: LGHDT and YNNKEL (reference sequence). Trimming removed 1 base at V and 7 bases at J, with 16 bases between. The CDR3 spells CASSQGLRTVAGYTF. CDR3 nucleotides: TGTGCCAGCAGCCAAGGGCTGAGGACAGTGGCTGGCTACACCTTC.

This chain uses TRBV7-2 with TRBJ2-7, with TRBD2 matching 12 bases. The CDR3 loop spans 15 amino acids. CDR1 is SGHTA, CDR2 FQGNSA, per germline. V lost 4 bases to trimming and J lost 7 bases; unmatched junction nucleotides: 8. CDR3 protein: CASSSGLAGYEEQYF. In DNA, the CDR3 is TGTGCCAGCAGCTCTGGACTAGCGGGGTATGAAGAGCAGTACTTC.

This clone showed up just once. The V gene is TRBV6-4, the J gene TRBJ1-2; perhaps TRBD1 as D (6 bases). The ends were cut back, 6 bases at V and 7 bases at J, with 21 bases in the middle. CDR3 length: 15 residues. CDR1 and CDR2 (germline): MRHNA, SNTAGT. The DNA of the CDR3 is TGTGCCAGCAGGAGAGAACAGGGCCAGTCGGGTGGCTACACCTTC. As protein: CASRREQGQSGGYTF.

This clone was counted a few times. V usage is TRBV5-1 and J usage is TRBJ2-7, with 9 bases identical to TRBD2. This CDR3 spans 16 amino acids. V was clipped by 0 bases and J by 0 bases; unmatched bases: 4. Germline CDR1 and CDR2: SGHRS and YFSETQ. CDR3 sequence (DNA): TGCGCCAGCAGCTTGGGAGATAGCGGGGGCTCCTACGAGCAGTACTTC. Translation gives CASSLGDSGGSYEQYF.